The 21 T cell receptor beta chains reported below all come from one sample, sequenced in a study of shared clonotypes between healthy human individuals (TCRdb year 2020). Library preparation was by the immunoSEQ multiplex PCR assay. This is the immuneACCESS table as TCRdb keeps it, with only in-frame sequences that have V and J called. A part of the clones is gone; compared with another copy, unresolved V genes explain less than half, and the rest is unexplained. Here the sample has 1,100,000 or so clones; around three quarters occur a single time. The top ten clones comprise under 0.65% of the sample. The sequencing input was memory CD4+ T cells from PBMCs. The cell subset or site label, as the study defines it: CD45RA-negative fraction. Receptor source: a young man in good health. Some clones in this sample may be carry-over from other donors' samples.

The CDR3 is CASSTGQAVYEQYF. The DNA for the CDR3 is TGTGCCAGCAGTACCGGACAGGCGGTCTACGAGCAGTACTTC. The chain recombines TRBV6-5 with TRBJ2-7; 7 nucleotides agree with TRBD1. Trimming took 5 bases from V and 3 from J; bases not matched to a gene: 7. CDR3 length: 14 amino acids. Germline CDR1 is MNHEY and CDR2 is SVGAGI.

The chain is built from TRBV7-2 and TRBJ1-5, with TRBD1 as a possible D gene (6 bases). This CDR3 region has 14 residues. The V gene's germline CDR1 is SGHTA and CDR2 FQGNSA. The V end lost 2 bases, the J end lost 7 bases, and 12 bases lay between the germline ends. The CDR3 is CASSLTKGGQPQHF. As DNA, the CDR3 is TGTGCCAGCAGCTTAACAAAGGGGGGACAGCCCCAGCATTTT.

This clone was observed a few times. This sample also contains other DNA sequences that code for the same CDR3. The J gene is TRBJ1-2, the V gene TRBV5-1; unclear D gene. The ends were cut back, 0 bases at V and 0 bases at J, with 3 bases in the middle. The CDR3 is made up of 13 amino acids. Germline CDR1 SGHRS, CDR2 YFSETQ. In DNA form, the CDR3 reads TGCGCCAGCAGCTTGGACGCTAACTATGGCTACACCTTC. Translation gives CASSLDANYGYTF.

This clone came up a few times. The chain joins TRBV4-1 to TRBJ1-2; possibly TRBD1 for D (5 bases). Trimming cost V 4 bases and J 4 bases, with 16 bases left between them. The germline V gene encodes CDR1 MGHRA and CDR2 YSYEKL. This CDR3 comprises 15 residues. The CDR3 sequence: CASSRGFGGGYGYTF. The CDR3, as DNA: TGCGCCAGCAGCCGTGGATTTGGGGGGGGCTATGGCTACACCTTC.

This clone occurred once. Different DNA sequences within this sample yield the same CDR3. The chain couples TRBV9 to TRBJ2-7; D is possibly TRBD2 (5 bases). Germline V gene data show CDR1 as SGDLS and CDR2 as YYNGEE. The CDR3 has 15 residues. Deletions cut 3 bases from V and 2 bases from J, with 15 bases between. This chain's CDR3 is CASSGRGSGTYEQYF. In DNA form, the CDR3 reads TGTGCCAGCAGCGGTCGCGGAAGCGGTACCTACGAGCAGTACTTC.

V gene TRBV5-6 combines with J gene TRBJ1-5, with TRBD1 identical over 8 bases. CDR3 size: 14 residues. V lost 1 base, J lost 14 bases, and 11 bases stayed unmatched. CDR1 and CDR2 (germline): SGHDT, YYEEEE. Here the CDR3 DNA reads TGTGCCAGCAGCTTGAACGGGCGGGGACAGGCCGAGCATTTT. Translating gives CASSLNGRGQAEHF.

The V gene is TRBV7-8, the J gene TRBJ2-1; TRBD2 agrees at 9 bases. Germline CDR1 is SGHVS and CDR2 is FQNEAQ. This CDR3 has 15 amino acids. V dropped 6 bases and J dropped 3; count of bases not matched to a gene: 6. The CDR3 sequence: CASRDSGRVYNEQFF. CDR3 DNA sequence: TGTGCCAGCAGGGATAGCGGGAGAGTCTACAATGAGCAGTTCTTC.

This clone was seen only once. The V gene is TRBV28, the J gene TRBJ2-7; 9 positions agree with TRBD1. CDR1 is MDHEN, CDR2 SYDVKM, per germline. CDR3 length equals 14 residues. J gave up 5 bases and V 4 bases, and 6 bases lay outside the gene matches. The CDR3 DNA reads TGTGCCAGCAGTTCGGTCGGGACAGGGCACGAGCAGTACTTC. This gives the protein CASSSVGTGHEQYF. The variable domain in full, completed from reference TRBV28 and TRBJ2-7, reads DVKVTQSSRYLVKRTGEKVFLECVQDMDHENMFWYRQDPGLGLRLIYFSYDVKMKEKGDIPEGYSVSREKKERFSLILESASTNQTSMYLCASSSVGTGHEQYFGPGTRLTVT.

The V gene is TRBV7-3, the J gene TRBJ2-1; D may be TRBD2 (5 bases). The CDR3 runs 15 residues. V dropped 5 bases and J dropped 4 bases, with 15 bases sitting between them. Germline CDR1 SGHTA, CDR2 FQGTGA. The CDR3 DNA reads TGTGCCAGCAGCCGGGGTTTTCGAGAATACAATGAGCAGTTCTTC. Protein product: CASSRGFREYNEQFF.

The chain recombines TRBV30 with TRBJ1-1, with unresolved D. V gave up 4 bases and J gave up 1 base, with 10 bases separating them. The germline V gene encodes CDR1 GTSNPN and CDR2 SVGIG (reference sequence). The CDR3 has 13 residues. This CDR3 reads CAWNQPRNTEAFF. For the CDR3, the DNA is TGTGCCTGGAACCAGCCCAGGAACACTGAAGCTTTCTTT.

The rearrangement uses TRBV9 and TRBJ2-2; D is undetermined. Trimming cost V 0 bases and J 6 bases, with 9 bases left between them. CDR3 length equals 14 residues. In germline, CDR1 is SGDLS, CDR2 YYNGEE. The CDR3 region is CASSVDSGAGELFF. The CDR3 nucleotides are TGTGCCAGCAGCGTAGATAGTGGGGCCGGGGAGCTGTTTTTT.

This clone was found a few times. The rearrangement joins TRBV27 to TRBJ2-7; D not resolved. The V end lost 6 bases, the J end lost 3 bases, and 18 bases lay between the germline ends. The CDR3 consists of 15 residues. Germline values: CDR1 MNHEY, CDR2 SMNVEV (reference sequence). CDR3 amino acids: CASRPNPRAVYEQYF. As DNA, the CDR3 is TGTGCCAGCAGACCGAACCCAAGAGCCGTCTACGAGCAGTACTTC.

The rearrangement uses TRBV2 and TRBJ2-1, with 8 positions matching TRBD2. Germline V gene data show CDR1 as SNHLY and CDR2 as FYNNEI. The CDR3 runs 15 residues. J was trimmed by 3 bases and V by 2 bases; bases with no gene match: 3. CDR3 region: CASSERAGGYNEQFF. The CDR3 nucleotides read TGTGCCAGCAGTGAAAGGGCGGGGGGCTACAATGAGCAGTTCTTC.

A remark on this clone: The sample has other DNA sequences that encode this CDR3 too. This sequence joins TRBV7-2 and TRBJ2-2; D call uncertain. In germline, CDR1 is SGHTA, CDR2 FQGNSA. The V gene lost 6 bases and the J gene lost 3 bases, with 5 bases spanning the gap. CDR3 length: 12 amino acids. CDR3 bases: TGTGCCAGCAGTCGATACACCGGGGAGCTGTTTTTT. Protein product: CASSRYTGELFF. Supplemented by reference TRBV7-2 and TRBJ2-2, the full variable domain reads GAGVSQSPSNKVTEKGKDVELRCDPISGHTALYWYRQSLGQGLEFLIYFQGNSAPDKSGLPSDRFSAERTGGSVSTLTIQRTQQEDSAVYLCASSRYTGELFFGEGSRLTVL.

This clone was seen only once. V and J are TRBV6-5 and TRBJ2-4; 9 nucleotides match TRBD1. The CDR3 has 13 residues. The germline CDR1 and CDR2 sequences are MNHEY and SVGAGI. V lost 5 bases to trimming and J lost 10 bases; unmatched junction nucleotides: 6. DNA for the CDR3: TGTGCCAGCAGTCGGCCCGGGACAGGGATTCAGTACTTC. Amino acids: CASSRPGTGIQYF.

This clone was detected only a few times. This chain connects TRBV5-5 to TRBJ1-5; perhaps TRBD1 as D (6 bases). V was trimmed by 4 bases and J by 0 bases, leaving 8 bases between them. The germline V gene has CDR1 SGHKS and CDR2 YYEKEE (reference sequence). The CDR3 sequence is 14 residues long. This chain's CDR3 is CASSRTDSNQPQHF. The CDR3 nucleotides are TGTGCCAGCAGCCGGACAGATAGCAATCAGCCCCAGCATTTT.

The chain combines TRBV5-1 with TRBJ2-5; TRBD1 is a possible D gene (5 bases). Trimming removed 2 bases from V and 5 bases from J, with 10 bases in between. CDR3 length: 13 amino acids. CDR1 is SGHRS and CDR2 is YFSETQ in the germline V gene. CDR3 bases: TGCGCCAGCAGCTTCCAGGGTGATGAGACCCAGTACTTC. It yields the protein CASSFQGDETQYF. The whole variable domain, filled in from reference TRBV5-1 and TRBJ2-5, reads KAGVTQTPRYLIKTRGQQVTLSCSPISGHRSVSWYQQTPGQGLQFLFEYFSETQRNKGNFPGRFSGRQFSNSRSEMNVSTLELGDSALYLCASSFQGDETQYFGPGTRLLVL.

Comment on this clone: The same CDR3 also results from other DNA sequences found in this sample. The V gene is TRBV7-2, the J gene TRBJ2-7; D ambiguous. Trimming stripped 3 bases from V and 4 bases from J, with 7 bases between. CDR1 and CDR2 from the germline V gene are SGHTA and FQGNSA. The CDR3 contains 12 residues. This CDR3 is CASSLVRYEQYF. Here the CDR3 DNA reads TGTGCCAGCAGCTTGGTTAGGTACGAGCAGTACTTC.

The chain employs TRBV5-1 and TRBJ2-5; D is unclear. Trimming stripped 4 bases from V and 5 bases from J, with 15 bases between. CDR1 and CDR2 from the germline V gene are SGHRS and YFSETQ. This CDR3 region has 14 residues. The CDR3 region has the DNA TGCGCCAGCAGCCTAAGTATGTCCGGGGAGACCCAGTACTTC. Protein product: CASSLSMSGETQYF.

This clone was seen more than once but under ten times. This rearrangement joins TRBV7-6 to TRBJ2-1; D remains ambiguous. Germline CDR1 is SGHVS and CDR2 is FNYEAQ. This CDR3 comprises 13 residues. V gave up 4 bases and J gave up 4 bases, with 8 bases separating them. As DNA, the CDR3 is TGTGCCAGCAGCTCAGCCCAGTACAATGAGCAGTTCTTC. Protein: CASSSAQYNEQFF.

The count of this clone is one. This sequence joins TRBV5-1 and TRBJ2-7, with 9 bases matching TRBD1. CDR1 SGHRS and CDR2 YFSETQ come from the germline V gene. The CDR3 is 14 amino acids. The trim removed 4 bases at V and 6 bases at J, leaving 8 bases unmatched. This CDR3 reads CASSRRDRVGEQYF. DNA for the CDR3: TGCGCCAGCAGCCGGAGGGACAGGGTGGGCGAGCAGTACTTC.